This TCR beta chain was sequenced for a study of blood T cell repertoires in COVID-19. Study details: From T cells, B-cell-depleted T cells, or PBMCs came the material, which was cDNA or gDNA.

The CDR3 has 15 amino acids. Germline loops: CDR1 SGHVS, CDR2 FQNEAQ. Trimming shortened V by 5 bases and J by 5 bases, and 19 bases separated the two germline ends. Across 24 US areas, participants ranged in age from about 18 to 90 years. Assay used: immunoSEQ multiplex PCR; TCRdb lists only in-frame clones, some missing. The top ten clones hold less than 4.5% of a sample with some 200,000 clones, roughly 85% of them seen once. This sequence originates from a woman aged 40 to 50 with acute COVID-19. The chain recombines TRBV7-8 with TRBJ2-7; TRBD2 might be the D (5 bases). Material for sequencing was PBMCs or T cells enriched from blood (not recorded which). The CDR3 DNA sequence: TGTGCCAGCAGCCTAGAGGGTAGTGCGACTAACGAGCAGTACTTC. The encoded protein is CASSLEGSATNEQYF.